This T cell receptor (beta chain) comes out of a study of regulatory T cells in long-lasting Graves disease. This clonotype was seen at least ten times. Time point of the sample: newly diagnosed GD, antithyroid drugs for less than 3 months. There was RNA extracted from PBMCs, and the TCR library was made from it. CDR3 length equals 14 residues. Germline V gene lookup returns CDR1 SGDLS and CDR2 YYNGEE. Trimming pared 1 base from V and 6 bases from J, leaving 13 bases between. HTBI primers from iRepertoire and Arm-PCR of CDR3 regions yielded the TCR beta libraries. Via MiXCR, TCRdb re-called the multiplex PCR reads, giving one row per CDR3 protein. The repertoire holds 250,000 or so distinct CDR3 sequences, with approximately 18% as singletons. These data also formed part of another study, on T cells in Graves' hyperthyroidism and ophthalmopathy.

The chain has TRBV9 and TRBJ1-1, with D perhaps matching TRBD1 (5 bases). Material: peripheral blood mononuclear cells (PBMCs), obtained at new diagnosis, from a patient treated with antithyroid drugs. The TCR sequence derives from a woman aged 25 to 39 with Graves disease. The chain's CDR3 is CASSVRGGDAEAFF. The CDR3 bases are TGTGCCAGCAGCGTACGGGGTGGGGACGCTGAAGCTTTCTTT.